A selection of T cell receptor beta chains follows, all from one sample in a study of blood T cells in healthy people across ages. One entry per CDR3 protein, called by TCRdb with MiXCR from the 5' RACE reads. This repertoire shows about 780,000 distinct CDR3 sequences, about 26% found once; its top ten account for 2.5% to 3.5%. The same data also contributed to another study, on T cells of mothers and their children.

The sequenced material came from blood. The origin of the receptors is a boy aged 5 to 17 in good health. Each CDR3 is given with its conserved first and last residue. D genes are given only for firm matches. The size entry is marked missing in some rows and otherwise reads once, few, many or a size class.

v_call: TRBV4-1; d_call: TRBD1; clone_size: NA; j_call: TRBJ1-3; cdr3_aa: CASSQGRQGAVGNTIYF; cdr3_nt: TGCGCCAGCAGCCAAGGCCGTCAGGGGGCGGTAGGAAACACCATATATTTT
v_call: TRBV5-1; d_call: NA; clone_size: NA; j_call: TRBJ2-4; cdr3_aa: CASSFFTGKNIQYF; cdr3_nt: TGCGCCAGCAGCTTCTTTACAGGGAAAAACATTCAGTACTTC
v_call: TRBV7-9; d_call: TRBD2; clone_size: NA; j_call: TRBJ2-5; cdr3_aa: CVSSLDAGGETQYF; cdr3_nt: TGTGTCAGCAGCTTAGATGCGGGAGGAGAGACCCAGTACTTC
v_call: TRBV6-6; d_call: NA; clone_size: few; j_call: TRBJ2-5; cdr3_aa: CASTGGAGETQYF; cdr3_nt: TGTGCCAGCACCGGAGGGGCGGGGGAGACCCAGTACTTC
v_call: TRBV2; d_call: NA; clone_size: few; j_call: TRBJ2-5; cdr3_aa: CASSEIARNRQETQYF; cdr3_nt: TGTGCCAGCAGTGAAATCGCTCGGAACCGTCAAGAGACCCAGTACTTC
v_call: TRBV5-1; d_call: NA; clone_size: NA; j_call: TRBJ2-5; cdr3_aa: CASSLSVPRQETQYF; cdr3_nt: TGCGCCAGCAGCTTGTCTGTACCCAGGCAAGAGACCCAGTACTTC
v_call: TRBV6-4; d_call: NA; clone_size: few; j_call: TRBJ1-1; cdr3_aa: CASSDWRVTATEAFF; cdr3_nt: TGTGCCAGCAGTGACTGGAGGGTTACGGCCACTGAAGCTTTCTTT
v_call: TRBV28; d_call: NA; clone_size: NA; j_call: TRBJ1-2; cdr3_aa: CASNKEARLFAGYGYTF; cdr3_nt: TGTGCCAGCAATAAAGAGGCCAGACTATTCGCGGGCTATGGCTACACCTTC
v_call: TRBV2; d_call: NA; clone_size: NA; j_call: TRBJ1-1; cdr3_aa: CASDLDMNTEAFF; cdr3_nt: TGTGCCAGCGACTTAGACATGAACACTGAAGCTTTCTTT
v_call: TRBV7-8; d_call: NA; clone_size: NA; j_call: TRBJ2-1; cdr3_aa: CASSPFYSSYNEQFF; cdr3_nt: TGTGCCAGCAGCCCATTTTATAGCTCCTACAATGAGCAGTTCTTC
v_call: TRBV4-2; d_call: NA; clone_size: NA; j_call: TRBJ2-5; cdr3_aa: CASSQDGTPGETQYF; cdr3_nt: TGTGCCAGCAGCCAAGACGGGACGCCGGGAGAGACCCAGTACTTC
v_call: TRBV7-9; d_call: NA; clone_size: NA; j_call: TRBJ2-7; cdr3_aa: CASSLVTGRASYEQYF; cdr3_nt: TGTGCCAGCAGCTTAGTCACGGGCAGAGCCTCCTACGAGCAGTACTTC
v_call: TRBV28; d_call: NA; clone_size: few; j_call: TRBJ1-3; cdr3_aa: CASSLSQGGNTIYF; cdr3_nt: TGTGCCAGCAGTTTAAGCCAGGGGGGAAACACCATATATTTT
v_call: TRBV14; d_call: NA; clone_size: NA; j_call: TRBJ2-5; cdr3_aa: CASSQEIEETQYF; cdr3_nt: TGTGCCAGCAGCCAGGAGATCGAAGAGACCCAGTACTTC
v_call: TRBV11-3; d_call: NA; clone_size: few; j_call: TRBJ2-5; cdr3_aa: CASSLEAEETQYF; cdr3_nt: TGTGCCAGCAGCTTGGAGGCCGAAGAGACCCAGTACTTC
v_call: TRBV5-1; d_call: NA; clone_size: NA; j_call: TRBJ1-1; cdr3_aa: CASSPGPRTEAFF; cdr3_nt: TGCGCCAGCAGCCCAGGACCGAGGACTGAAGCTTTCTTT
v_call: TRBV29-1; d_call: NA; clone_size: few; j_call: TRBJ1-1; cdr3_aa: CSVRVVNTEAFF; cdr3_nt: TGCAGCGTGAGAGTAGTGAACACTGAAGCTTTCTTT
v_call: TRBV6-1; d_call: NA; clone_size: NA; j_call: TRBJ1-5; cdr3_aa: CASSENHVSNQPQHF; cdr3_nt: TGTGCCAGCAGTGAGAATCACGTTAGCAATCAGCCCCAGCATTTT
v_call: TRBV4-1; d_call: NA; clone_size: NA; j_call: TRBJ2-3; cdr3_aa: CASSPGHPSTDTQYF; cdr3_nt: TGCGCCAGCAGCCCAGGACACCCTAGCACAGATACGCAGTATTTT
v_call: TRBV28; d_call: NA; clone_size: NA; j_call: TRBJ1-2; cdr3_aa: CASSGSGLNYGYTF; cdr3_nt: TGTGCCAGCAGTGGGAGTGGACTAAACTATGGCTACACCTTC
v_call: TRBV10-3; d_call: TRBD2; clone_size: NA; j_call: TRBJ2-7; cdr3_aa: CAISPGLAAYEQYF; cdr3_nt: TGTGCCATCAGCCCGGGACTAGCCGCCTACGAGCAGTACTTC
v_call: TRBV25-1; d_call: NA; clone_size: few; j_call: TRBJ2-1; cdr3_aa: CASSVGVKNLGDGEQFF; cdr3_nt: TGTGCCAGCAGTGTCGGGGTCAAAAATCTGGGAGATGGTGAGCAGTTCTTC
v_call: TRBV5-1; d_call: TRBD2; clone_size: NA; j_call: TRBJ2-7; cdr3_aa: CASSLLGASGAYEQYF; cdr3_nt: TGCGCCAGCAGCCTTCTCGGAGCTAGCGGAGCCTACGAGCAGTACTTC
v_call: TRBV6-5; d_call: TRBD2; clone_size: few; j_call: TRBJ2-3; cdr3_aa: CASSGTSGGFADTQYF; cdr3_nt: TGTGCCAGCAGTGGAACTAGCGGGGGGTTCGCAGATACGCAGTATTTT
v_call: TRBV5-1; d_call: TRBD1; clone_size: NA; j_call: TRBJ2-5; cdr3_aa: CASSAGQGGGETQYF; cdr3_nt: TGCGCCAGCAGCGCGGGACAGGGGGGAGGAGAGACCCAGTACTTC
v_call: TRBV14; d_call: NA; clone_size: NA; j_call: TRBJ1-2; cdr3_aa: CASSQGTGLRYTF; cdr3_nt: TGTGCCAGCAGCCAAGGGACGGGGCTCCGCTACACCTTC
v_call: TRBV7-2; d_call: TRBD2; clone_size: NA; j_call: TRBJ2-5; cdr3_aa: CASSFSTSGGQETQYF; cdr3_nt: TGTGCCAGCAGCTTTTCAACTAGCGGGGGCCAAGAGACCCAGTACTTC
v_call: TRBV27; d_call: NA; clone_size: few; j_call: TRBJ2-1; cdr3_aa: CASSGGGPHNEQFF; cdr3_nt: TGTGCCAGCAGTGGGGGGGGGCCGCACAATGAGCAGTTCTTC
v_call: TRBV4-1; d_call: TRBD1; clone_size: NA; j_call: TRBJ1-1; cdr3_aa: CASSQGQGVAAFF; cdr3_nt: TGCGCCAGCAGCCAAGGACAGGGAGTTGCAGCTTTCTTT
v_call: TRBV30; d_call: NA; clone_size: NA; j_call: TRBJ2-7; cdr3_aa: CAWSRKGRDYYEQYF; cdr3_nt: TGTGCCTGGAGTCGGAAGGGCAGGGATTACTACGAGCAGTACTTC
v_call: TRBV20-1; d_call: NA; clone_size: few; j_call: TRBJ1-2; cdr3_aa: CSAPRGDRDYTF; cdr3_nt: TGCAGTGCCCCGCGGGGGGATAGGGACTACACCTTC
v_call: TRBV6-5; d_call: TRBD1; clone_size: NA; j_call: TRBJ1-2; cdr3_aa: CASSYHRVTGGSSNYGYTF; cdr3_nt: TGTGCCAGCAGTTACCACAGAGTGACAGGGGGCTCTTCTAACTATGGCTACACCTTC
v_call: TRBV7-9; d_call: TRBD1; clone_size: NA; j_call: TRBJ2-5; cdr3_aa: CASSLARQGLQETQYF; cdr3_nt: TGTGCCAGCAGCTTAGCTCGACAGGGCCTACAAGAGACCCAGTACTTC
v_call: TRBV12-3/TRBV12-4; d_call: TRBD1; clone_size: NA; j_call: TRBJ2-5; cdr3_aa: CASSGQGTGEETQYF; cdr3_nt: TGTGCCAGCAGCGGACAGGGAACGGGTGAGGAGACCCAGTACTTC
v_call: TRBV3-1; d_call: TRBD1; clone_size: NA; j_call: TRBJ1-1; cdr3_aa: CASSQGTGGSTEAFF; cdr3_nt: TGTGCCAGCAGCCAAGGGACAGGGGGCAGCACTGAAGCTTTCTTT
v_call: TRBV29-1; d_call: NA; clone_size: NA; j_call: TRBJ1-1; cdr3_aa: CSVDRGGSVRNTEAFF; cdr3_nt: TGCAGCGTTGATAGGGGCGGATCGGTGCGGAACACTGAAGCTTTCTTT
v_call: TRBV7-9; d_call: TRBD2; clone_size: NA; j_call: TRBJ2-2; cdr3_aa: CASSPTSGTNTGELFF; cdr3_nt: TGTGCCAGCAGCCCTACTAGCGGCACGAACACCGGGGAGCTGTTTTTT
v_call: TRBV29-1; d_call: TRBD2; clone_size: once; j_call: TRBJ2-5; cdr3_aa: CSVLRLAVKQETQYF; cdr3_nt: TGCAGCGTTCTTCGACTAGCGGTGAAACAAGAGACCCAGTACTTC
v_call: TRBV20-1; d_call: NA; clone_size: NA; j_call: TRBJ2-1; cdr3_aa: CSAGTATGNNEQFF; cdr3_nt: TGCAGTGCTGGGACTGCGACTGGAAACAATGAGCAGTTCTTC
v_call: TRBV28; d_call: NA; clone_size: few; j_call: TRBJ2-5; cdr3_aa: CASRTIMESSETRYF; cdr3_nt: TGTGCCAGCAGAACAATAATGGAGTCGTCCGAGACCCGGTACTTC
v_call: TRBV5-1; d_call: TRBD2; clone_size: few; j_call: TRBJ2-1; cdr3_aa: CASSLVPSGGPNEQFF; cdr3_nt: TGCGCCAGCAGCTTGGTCCCTAGCGGGGGGCCTAATGAGCAGTTCTTC
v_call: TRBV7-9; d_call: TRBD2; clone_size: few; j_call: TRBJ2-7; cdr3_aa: CASRLAGPAYEQYF; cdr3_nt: TGTGCCAGCAGACTAGCGGGGCCCGCCTACGAGCAGTACTTC
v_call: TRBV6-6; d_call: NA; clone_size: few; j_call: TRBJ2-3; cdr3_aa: CASIPSSTDTQYF; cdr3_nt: TGTGCCAGCATCCCCTCTAGCACAGATACGCAGTATTTT
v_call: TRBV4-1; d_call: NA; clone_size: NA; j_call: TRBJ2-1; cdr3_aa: CASSRRTGGGDEQFF; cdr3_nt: TGCGCCAGCAGCCGCAGGACAGGAGGGGGTGATGAGCAGTTCTTC
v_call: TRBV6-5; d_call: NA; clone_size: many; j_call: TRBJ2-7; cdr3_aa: CASSYAYEQYF; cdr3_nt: TGTGCCAGCAGTTACGCCTACGAGCAGTACTTC
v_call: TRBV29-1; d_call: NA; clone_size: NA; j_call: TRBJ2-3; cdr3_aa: CSVEGQGRADTQYF; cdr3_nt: TGCAGCGTCGAGGGGCAGGGCCGGGCAGATACGCAGTATTTT
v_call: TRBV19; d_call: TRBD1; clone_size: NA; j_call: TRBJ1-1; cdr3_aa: CASSRDRRDTEAFF; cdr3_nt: TGTGCCAGTAGTAGGGACAGACGGGATACTGAAGCTTTCTTT
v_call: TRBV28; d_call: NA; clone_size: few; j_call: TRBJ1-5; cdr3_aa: CASTFQGYNQPQHF; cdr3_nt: TGTGCCAGCACCTTTCAGGGGTACAATCAGCCCCAGCATTTT
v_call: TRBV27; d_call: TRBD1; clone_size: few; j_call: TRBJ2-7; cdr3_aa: CASSPFRDSSYEQYF; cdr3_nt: TGTGCCAGCAGTCCCTTCCGGGACAGCTCCTACGAGCAGTACTTC
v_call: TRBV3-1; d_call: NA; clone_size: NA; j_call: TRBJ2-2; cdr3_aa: CASSRGTTNTGELFF; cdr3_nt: TGTGCCAGCAGCCGAGGGACAACGAACACCGGGGAGCTGTTTTTT
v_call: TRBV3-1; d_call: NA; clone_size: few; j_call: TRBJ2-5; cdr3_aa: CASSPPPYYQETQYF; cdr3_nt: TGTGCCAGCAGCCCTCCCCCCTATTACCAAGAGACCCAGTACTTC
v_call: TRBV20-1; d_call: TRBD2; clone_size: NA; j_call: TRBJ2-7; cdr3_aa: CSARSPAGREQYF; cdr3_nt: TGCAGTGCTAGGTCTCCAGCGGGGCGAGAGCAGTACTTC
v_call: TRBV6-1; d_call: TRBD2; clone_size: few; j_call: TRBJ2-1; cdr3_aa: CASSELAGEYNEQFF; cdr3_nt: TGTGCCAGCAGTGAATTAGCGGGGGAGTACAATGAGCAGTTCTTC
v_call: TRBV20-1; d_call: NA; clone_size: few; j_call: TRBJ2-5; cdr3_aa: CSAREGGGLKETQYF; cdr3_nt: TGCAGTGCTAGAGAAGGGGGGGGCCTCAAGGAGACCCAGTACTTC